Presented here are 3 T cell receptor beta chains from one specimen sequenced in a study of early T cells in non-severe SARS-CoV-2 infection. TCRdb independently ran MiXCR on the 5' RACE reads; one entry per CDR3 protein. The sample has 60,000 or so distinct CDR3 sequences; approximately 12% are singletons. The specimen sequenced was whole blood. The receptors were gathered from an adult who was a healthcare worker with PCR-confirmed SARS-CoV-2 infection or an uninfected control (not recorded which).

This clonotype has at least ten counts. The chain employs TRBV18 and TRBJ2-7; the D gene is possibly TRBD2 (5 bases). This CDR3 is 14 amino acids long. CDR1 is KGHSH and CDR2 is LQKENI in the germline V gene. Trimming took off 3 bases at V and 3 bases at J, with 12 bases between the two ends. For the CDR3, the DNA is TGTGCCAGCTCACCTGGTGGAGGACTCTACGAGCAGTACTTC. Its protein product is CASSPGGGLYEQYF.

This clonotype has ten or more counts. The CDR3 region is CASMGLASTDTQYF. The CDR3 DNA follows: TGTGCCAGCATGGGACTAGCTAGCACAGATACGCAGTATTTT. The gene calls are TRBV19 and TRBJ2-3, with 9 bases identical to TRBD2. V dropped 9 bases and J dropped 0; count of bases not matched to a gene: 4. The CDR3 is made up of 14 amino acids. Germline V gene data show CDR1 as LNHDA and CDR2 as SQIVND (reference sequence).

This chain joins TRBV11-1 and TRBJ2-1; D is unclear. Looked up from germline, CDR1 is SGHAT and CDR2 is FQDESV (reference sequence). This CDR3 region has 16 residues. Trimming took off 3 bases at V and 2 bases at J, with 14 bases between the two ends. CDR3 sequence: CASSFDIAGTYNEQFF. For the CDR3, the DNA is TGTGCCAGCAGCTTTGATATAGCTGGCACCTACAATGAGCAGTTCTTC.